Listed here are 31 T cell receptor beta chains from one sample, sequenced in a study of T-cell memory formation after mild COVID-19. TCRdb re-called the 5' RACE reads with MiXCR, one entry per CDR3 protein. The table shows about 350,000 distinct CDR3 sequences, with about 20% occurring only once. Material: PBMCs or a T cell subset sorted from them (not recorded which). These receptors were taken from a man between 18 and 35 years old who had mild COVID-19 (a few samples of this study predate the infection). Cell type and time point are not known.

This clonotype turned up a few times. This chain links TRBV7-8 with TRBJ2-5; a possible D gene is TRBD2 (5 bases). This CDR3 has 14 residues. V gave up 1 base and J gave up 3 bases, with 9 bases separating them. CDR1 is SGHVS, CDR2 FQNEAQ, per germline. The CDR3 loop reads CASSLVLTKETQYF. CDR3 DNA sequence: TGTGCCAGCAGCTTAGTTTTGACTAAAGAGACCCAGTACTTC.

The chain uses TRBV5-5 and TRBJ2-1; D uncertain. Trimming stripped 0 bases from V and 3 bases from J, with 10 bases between. The CDR3 runs to 15 residues. The V gene's germline CDR1 is SGHKS and CDR2 YYEKEE (reference sequence). The chain's CDR3 is CASSLGGSGYNEQFF. CDR3 sequence (DNA): TGTGCCAGCAGCTTGGGAGGAAGTGGCTACAATGAGCAGTTCTTC.

This sequence joins TRBV7-8 and TRBJ2-7, with D unresolved. There are 14 residues in the CDR3. Trimming cost V 5 bases and J 2 bases, with 13 bases left between them. Germline V gene data show CDR1 as SGHVS and CDR2 as FQNEAQ. CDR3 nucleotide sequence: TGTGCCAGCAGCGCCGCCACAGTAGCCTACGAGCAGTACGTC. This translates into CASSAATVAYEQYV.

This sequence joins TRBV24-1 and TRBJ2-4; D may be TRBD2 (7 bases). Trimming cost V 7 bases and J 0 bases, with 21 bases left between them. This CDR3 is built from 18 residues. Germline CDR1 and CDR2: KGHDR and SFDVKD. Here the CDR3 reads CATSVLEEGGLAKNIQYF. The CDR3 coding sequence is TGTGCCACCAGCGTTCTTGAAGAGGGGGGGCTAGCCAAAAACATTCAGTACTTC.

This clonotype came up a few times. The rearrangement uses TRBV7-9 and TRBJ2-5, with TRBD1 matching over 8 bases. CDR3 length: 16 residues. Germline assignment: CDR1 SEHNR and CDR2 FQNEAQ (reference sequence). The trim removed 5 bases at V and 5 bases at J, leaving 13 bases unmatched. The CDR3 coding sequence is TGTGCCAGCAGCCGAAATTACCGGGACAGGATTGAGACCCAGTACTTC. Its protein product is CASSRNYRDRIETQYF.

On this clonotype itself: One end of the junction is discordant with germline, which a read error may explain. The chain combines TRBV5-1 with TRBJ2-5, with 9 nucleotides matching TRBD2. CDR3 length: 15 residues. Germline CDR1 reads SGHRS; CDR2 reads YFSETQ. The CDR3 DNA reads as TGCGCCAGCAGCTTTAGCGGGGGCCCCCAAGAGACCCCGTACTTC. Amino acid sequence: CASSFSGGPQETPYF.

The table lists this clonotype with a few counts. The chain uses TRBV12-3 or TRBV12-4 and TRBJ1-2; D call uncertain. V gave up 5 bases and J gave up 5 bases, with 18 bases separating them. CDR3 size: 15 residues. DNA of the CDR3: TGTGCCAGCAGTCTTAACGGACCGTCCCCTTATGGCTACACCTTC. Translating it yields CASSLNGPSPYGYTF.

The table lists this clonotype with a few counts. The chain couples TRBV12-3 or TRBV12-4 to TRBJ2-1, with D perhaps TRBD2 (6 bases). This CDR3 has 13 amino acids. Trimming removed 9 bases from V and 7 bases from J, with 16 bases in between. The CDR3 DNA sequence: TGTGCCAGTCCGTCCCCGGCGGGGAATGAGCAGTTCTTC. Its protein product is CASPSPAGNEQFF.

The V and J genes are TRBV19 and TRBJ2-3, with D tentatively TRBD1 or TRBD2 (5 bases each). Germline CDR1 and CDR2: LNHDA and SQIVND (reference sequence). The CDR3 sequence is 16 residues long. V lost 3 bases, J lost 5 bases, and 18 bases lay in between. The CDR3 loop is CASSMLSLGAGDTQYF. The CDR3 DNA is TGTGCCAGTAGTATGCTGTCGCTAGGGGCGGGAGATACGCAGTATTTT.

This clonotype was detected a few times. The rearrangement links TRBV20-1 to TRBJ2-2; 7 nucleotides match TRBD2. The CDR3 is made up of 13 amino acids. From germline, CDR1 is DFQATT and CDR2 SNEGSKA (reference sequence). J lost 6 bases, V lost 4 bases, and 5 bases had no gene match. This chain's CDR3 is CSAIPTSPGELFF. DNA of the CDR3: TGCAGTGCTATACCGACTAGCCCCGGGGAGCTGTTTTTT.

This clonotype was detected a few times. The chain joins TRBV20-1 to TRBJ2-1; D might be TRBD1 or TRBD2, each matching 6 bases. The V gene's germline CDR1 is DFQATT and CDR2 SNEGSKA (reference sequence). The CDR3 spans 13 residues. In nucleotides, the CDR3 is TGCAGCGGGGGCTTGAGCTCCTACAATGAGCAGTTCTTC. Its translation is CSGGLSSYNEQFF.

In this sample, this clonotype turned up a few times. This chain joins TRBV3-1 and TRBJ1-5; D not resolved. Trimming cost V 5 bases and J 6 bases, with 14 bases left between them. This CDR3 region has 14 residues. The V gene's germline CDR1 is LGHDT and CDR2 YNNKEL (reference sequence). DNA for the CDR3: TGTGCCAGCAGCAAAGGGATTGGCGGTCAGCCCCAGCATTTT. This encodes CASSKGIGGQPQHF.

This clonotype came up many times. The chain couples TRBV5-6 to TRBJ2-3; a possible D gene is TRBD2 (5 bases). From germline, CDR1 is SGHDT and CDR2 YYEEEE. Trimming shortened V by 2 bases and J by 4 bases, and 11 bases separated the two germline ends. This CDR3 spans 14 amino acids. The CDR3 loop is CASSLGLAADTQYF. CDR3 nucleotides: TGTGCCAGCAGCTTAGGGCTAGCAGCAGATACGCAGTATTTT.

A few counts support this clonotype. V gene TRBV7-9 combines with J gene TRBJ1-1; no firm D call. The germline V gene encodes CDR1 SEHNR and CDR2 FQNEAQ (reference sequence). Trimming removed 0 bases at V and 3 bases at J, with 14 bases between. The CDR3 has 16 amino acids. The CDR3 DNA sequence: TGTGCCAGCAGCTTAGCTTATTCCCCGTCGGACACTGAAGCTTTCTTT. Residues: CASSLAYSPSDTEAFF.

This clonotype was detected only a few times. J is TRBJ2-2 and V is TRBV7-9; no reliable D call. V was shortened by 2 bases and J by 7 bases, with 14 bases between the two germline ends. Looked up from germline, CDR1 is SEHNR and CDR2 is FQNEAQ (reference sequence). This CDR3 is built from 15 residues. The CDR3 sequence is CASSLLNSHGGELFF. CDR3 DNA sequence: TGTGCCAGCAGCTTATTAAATTCTCATGGCGGGGAGCTGTTTTTT. The entire variable domain, with the rest obtained from reference TRBV7-9 and TRBJ2-2, is as follows: DTGVSQNPRHKITKRGQNVTFRCDPISEHNRLYWYRQTLGQGPEFLTYFQNEAQLEKSRLLSDRFSAERPKGSFSTLEIQRTEQGDSAMYLCASSLLNSHGGELFFGEGSRLTVL.

This clonotype has just a few counts. The chain recombines TRBV5-1 with TRBJ2-1; 13 bases line up with TRBD2. Per the germline V gene, CDR1 is SGHRS and CDR2 is YFSETQ. The V gene end was trimmed by 5 bases and the J gene end by 5 bases; junction bases not matched to a gene: 4. The CDR3 covers 15 residues. CDR3 DNA sequence: TGCGCCAGCAGAGAACTAGCGGGGGGGAACAATGAGCAGTTCTTC. It specifies CASRELAGGNNEQFF.

This clonotype was picked up a small number of times. The chain carries TRBV11-2 and TRBJ2-1; possibly TRBD2 for D (5 bases). The germline gives CDR1 SGHAT, CDR2 FQNNGV. Trimming left V 6 bases short and J 7 bases short, with 13 bases between. CDR3 length: 13 amino acids. The CDR3 is CASSLGLQNEQFF. In nucleotides, the CDR3 is TGTGCCAGCAGTCTCGGACTTCAAAATGAGCAGTTCTTC.

The gene calls are TRBV6-5 and TRBJ2-2; tentative D call: TRBD1 (6 bases). Trimming took off 4 bases at V and 2 bases at J, with 8 bases between the two ends. The CDR3 has 14 residues. CDR1 is MNHEY, CDR2 SVGAGI, per germline. CDR3 in DNA: TGTGCCAGCAGTTTGGGACACAACACCGGGGAGCTGTTTTTT. This translates into CASSLGHNTGELFF.

The chain is built from TRBV11-1 and TRBJ1-6, with TRBD1 matching over 8 bases. Trimming at V came to 5 bases and at J to 7 bases, leaving 7 bases not matched to a gene. Germline V gene data show CDR1 as SGHAT and CDR2 as FQDESV (reference sequence). The CDR3 covers 15 residues. DNA for the CDR3: TGTGCCAGCAGCGAACACAGGGGGTCGAATTCACCCCTCCACTTT. The encoded protein is CASSEHRGSNSPLHF.

This rearrangement joins TRBV5-4 to TRBJ2-3; tentative D call: TRBD2 (7 bases). V gave up 0 bases and J gave up 4 bases, with 12 bases separating them. The germline V gene encodes CDR1 SGHNT and CDR2 YYREEE (reference sequence). The CDR3 contains 15 residues. The CDR3 is CASSLVGGLADTQYF. CDR3 DNA: TGTGCCAGCAGCTTGGTGGGGGGGCTTGCAGATACGCAGTATTTT.

V is TRBV7-3 and J is TRBJ2-2, with D perhaps matching TRBD1 (5 bases). Trimming shortened V by 5 bases and J by 4 bases, and 17 bases separated the two germline ends. CDR1 is SGHTA, CDR2 FQGTGA, per germline. The CDR3 is 16 amino acids. CDR3 sequence (DNA): TGTGCCAGCAGCCCGAGGCAGGGATTGGCCACCGGGGAGCTGTTTTTT. Protein product: CASSPRQGLATGELFF.

This clonotype was seen a handful of times. The chain couples TRBV7-9 to TRBJ1-1, with D perhaps TRBD1 (5 bases). Germline V gene data show CDR1 as SEHNR and CDR2 as FQNEAQ (reference sequence). Trimming removed 1 base at V and 11 bases at J, with 8 bases between. The CDR3 runs to 11 residues. The CDR3 nucleotides read TGTGCCAGCAGCTTAGGACAGAGGGCTTTCTTT. This gives the protein CASSLGQRAFF.

The chain is built from TRBV5-1 and TRBJ1-2; a possible D gene is TRBD1 (6 bases). The germline gives CDR1 SGHRS, CDR2 YFSETQ. This CDR3 has 15 amino acids. V lost 1 base, J lost 2 bases, and 12 bases lay in between. CDR3 in DNA: TGCGCCAGCAGCTTGAGGACAGCCGGAAACTATGGCTACACCTTC. As protein: CASSLRTAGNYGYTF.

The rearrangement uses TRBV15 and TRBJ1-2; 7 nucleotides line up with TRBD1. This CDR3 contains 16 residues. V dropped 1 base and J dropped 0; count of bases not matched to a gene: 5. In germline, CDR1 is LNHNV, CDR2 YYDKDF (reference sequence). The CDR3 region has the DNA TGTGCCACCAGCAGAGGAGGAGGGGGCTCTAACTATGGCTACACCTTC. Its translation: CATSRGGGGSNYGYTF.

The V and J genes are TRBV6-5 and TRBJ1-5; 9 bases line up with TRBD1. The CDR3 contains 17 residues. The trim removed 7 bases at V and 0 bases at J, leaving 10 bases unmatched. Germline lookup yields CDR1 MNHEY and CDR2 SVGAGI. The CDR3 DNA reads as TGTGCCAGCAAGCCGGGACAGGGAAGTTATAGCAATCAGCCCCAGCATTTT. This sequence encodes CASKPGQGSYSNQPQHF.

This clonotype showed up just a few times. The chain couples TRBV7-3 to TRBJ2-3; possibly TRBD1 for D (5 bases). The V gene lost 5 bases and the J gene lost 4 bases, with 13 bases spanning the gap. CDR1 is SGHTA and CDR2 is FQGTGA in the germline V gene. The CDR3 spans 14 residues. In DNA, the CDR3 is TGTGCCAGCAGCCAGGGTCCTTCCGCAGATACGCAGTATTTT. The encoded protein is CASSQGPSADTQYF.

V is TRBV9 and J is TRBJ2-5; D remains unclear. The CDR3 runs to 16 residues. V was shortened by 4 bases and J by 4 bases, with 20 bases between the two germline ends. Germline V gives CDR1 SGDLS, CDR2 YYNGEE. The CDR3 DNA reads as TGTGCCAGCAGCCCAGGACCAAACCCCTGGTCAGAGACCCAGTACTTC. This codes for CASSPGPNPWSETQYF.

The chain combines TRBV11-2 with TRBJ2-1; the match to TRBD1 covers 7 bases. J gave up 9 bases and V 0 bases, and 8 bases lay outside the gene matches. In germline, CDR1 is SGHAT, CDR2 FQNNGV. The CDR3 is 15 residues long. CDR3 in amino acids: CASSLEGAGGFEQFF. CDR3 sequence (DNA): TGTGCCAGCAGCTTAGAGGGCGCAGGGGGATTTGAGCAGTTCTTC.

This clonotype was seen repeatedly, ten times or more. This rearrangement joins TRBV12-3 or TRBV12-4 to TRBJ1-2; D may be TRBD1 (6 bases). V lost 3 bases to trimming and J lost 8 bases, with 31 bases between them. This CDR3 is 19 amino acids long. This CDR3 reads CASSFPPRDRKICIGGYTF. The CDR3 coding sequence is TGTGCCAGCAGTTTCCCCCCTCGAGACAGGAAAATATGTATTGGGGGCTACACCTTC.

A few counts support this clonotype. The rearrangement links TRBV5-1 to TRBJ2-7; D ambiguous. Between the trimmed V and J ends, which lost 0 bases and 6 bases, there was a span of 10 bases. The length of the CDR3 is 13 residues. From germline, CDR1 is SGHRS and CDR2 YFSETQ. The CDR3 sequence: CASSLVADAEQYV. The CDR3 nucleotides are TGCGCCAGCAGCTTGGTGGCAGACGCCGAGCAGTACGTC.

This clonotype was picked up many times. V is TRBV7-2 and J is TRBJ2-5; D is tentatively TRBD1 or TRBD2 (5 bases each). The V and J ends lost 1 base and 0 bases respectively, with 6 bases between them. CDR3 length: 14 residues. The germline V gene has CDR1 SGHTA and CDR2 FQGNSA. The CDR3: CASSLGGYQETQYF. The CDR3 coding sequence is TGTGCCAGCAGCTTAGGGGGGTACCAAGAGACCCAGTACTTC.